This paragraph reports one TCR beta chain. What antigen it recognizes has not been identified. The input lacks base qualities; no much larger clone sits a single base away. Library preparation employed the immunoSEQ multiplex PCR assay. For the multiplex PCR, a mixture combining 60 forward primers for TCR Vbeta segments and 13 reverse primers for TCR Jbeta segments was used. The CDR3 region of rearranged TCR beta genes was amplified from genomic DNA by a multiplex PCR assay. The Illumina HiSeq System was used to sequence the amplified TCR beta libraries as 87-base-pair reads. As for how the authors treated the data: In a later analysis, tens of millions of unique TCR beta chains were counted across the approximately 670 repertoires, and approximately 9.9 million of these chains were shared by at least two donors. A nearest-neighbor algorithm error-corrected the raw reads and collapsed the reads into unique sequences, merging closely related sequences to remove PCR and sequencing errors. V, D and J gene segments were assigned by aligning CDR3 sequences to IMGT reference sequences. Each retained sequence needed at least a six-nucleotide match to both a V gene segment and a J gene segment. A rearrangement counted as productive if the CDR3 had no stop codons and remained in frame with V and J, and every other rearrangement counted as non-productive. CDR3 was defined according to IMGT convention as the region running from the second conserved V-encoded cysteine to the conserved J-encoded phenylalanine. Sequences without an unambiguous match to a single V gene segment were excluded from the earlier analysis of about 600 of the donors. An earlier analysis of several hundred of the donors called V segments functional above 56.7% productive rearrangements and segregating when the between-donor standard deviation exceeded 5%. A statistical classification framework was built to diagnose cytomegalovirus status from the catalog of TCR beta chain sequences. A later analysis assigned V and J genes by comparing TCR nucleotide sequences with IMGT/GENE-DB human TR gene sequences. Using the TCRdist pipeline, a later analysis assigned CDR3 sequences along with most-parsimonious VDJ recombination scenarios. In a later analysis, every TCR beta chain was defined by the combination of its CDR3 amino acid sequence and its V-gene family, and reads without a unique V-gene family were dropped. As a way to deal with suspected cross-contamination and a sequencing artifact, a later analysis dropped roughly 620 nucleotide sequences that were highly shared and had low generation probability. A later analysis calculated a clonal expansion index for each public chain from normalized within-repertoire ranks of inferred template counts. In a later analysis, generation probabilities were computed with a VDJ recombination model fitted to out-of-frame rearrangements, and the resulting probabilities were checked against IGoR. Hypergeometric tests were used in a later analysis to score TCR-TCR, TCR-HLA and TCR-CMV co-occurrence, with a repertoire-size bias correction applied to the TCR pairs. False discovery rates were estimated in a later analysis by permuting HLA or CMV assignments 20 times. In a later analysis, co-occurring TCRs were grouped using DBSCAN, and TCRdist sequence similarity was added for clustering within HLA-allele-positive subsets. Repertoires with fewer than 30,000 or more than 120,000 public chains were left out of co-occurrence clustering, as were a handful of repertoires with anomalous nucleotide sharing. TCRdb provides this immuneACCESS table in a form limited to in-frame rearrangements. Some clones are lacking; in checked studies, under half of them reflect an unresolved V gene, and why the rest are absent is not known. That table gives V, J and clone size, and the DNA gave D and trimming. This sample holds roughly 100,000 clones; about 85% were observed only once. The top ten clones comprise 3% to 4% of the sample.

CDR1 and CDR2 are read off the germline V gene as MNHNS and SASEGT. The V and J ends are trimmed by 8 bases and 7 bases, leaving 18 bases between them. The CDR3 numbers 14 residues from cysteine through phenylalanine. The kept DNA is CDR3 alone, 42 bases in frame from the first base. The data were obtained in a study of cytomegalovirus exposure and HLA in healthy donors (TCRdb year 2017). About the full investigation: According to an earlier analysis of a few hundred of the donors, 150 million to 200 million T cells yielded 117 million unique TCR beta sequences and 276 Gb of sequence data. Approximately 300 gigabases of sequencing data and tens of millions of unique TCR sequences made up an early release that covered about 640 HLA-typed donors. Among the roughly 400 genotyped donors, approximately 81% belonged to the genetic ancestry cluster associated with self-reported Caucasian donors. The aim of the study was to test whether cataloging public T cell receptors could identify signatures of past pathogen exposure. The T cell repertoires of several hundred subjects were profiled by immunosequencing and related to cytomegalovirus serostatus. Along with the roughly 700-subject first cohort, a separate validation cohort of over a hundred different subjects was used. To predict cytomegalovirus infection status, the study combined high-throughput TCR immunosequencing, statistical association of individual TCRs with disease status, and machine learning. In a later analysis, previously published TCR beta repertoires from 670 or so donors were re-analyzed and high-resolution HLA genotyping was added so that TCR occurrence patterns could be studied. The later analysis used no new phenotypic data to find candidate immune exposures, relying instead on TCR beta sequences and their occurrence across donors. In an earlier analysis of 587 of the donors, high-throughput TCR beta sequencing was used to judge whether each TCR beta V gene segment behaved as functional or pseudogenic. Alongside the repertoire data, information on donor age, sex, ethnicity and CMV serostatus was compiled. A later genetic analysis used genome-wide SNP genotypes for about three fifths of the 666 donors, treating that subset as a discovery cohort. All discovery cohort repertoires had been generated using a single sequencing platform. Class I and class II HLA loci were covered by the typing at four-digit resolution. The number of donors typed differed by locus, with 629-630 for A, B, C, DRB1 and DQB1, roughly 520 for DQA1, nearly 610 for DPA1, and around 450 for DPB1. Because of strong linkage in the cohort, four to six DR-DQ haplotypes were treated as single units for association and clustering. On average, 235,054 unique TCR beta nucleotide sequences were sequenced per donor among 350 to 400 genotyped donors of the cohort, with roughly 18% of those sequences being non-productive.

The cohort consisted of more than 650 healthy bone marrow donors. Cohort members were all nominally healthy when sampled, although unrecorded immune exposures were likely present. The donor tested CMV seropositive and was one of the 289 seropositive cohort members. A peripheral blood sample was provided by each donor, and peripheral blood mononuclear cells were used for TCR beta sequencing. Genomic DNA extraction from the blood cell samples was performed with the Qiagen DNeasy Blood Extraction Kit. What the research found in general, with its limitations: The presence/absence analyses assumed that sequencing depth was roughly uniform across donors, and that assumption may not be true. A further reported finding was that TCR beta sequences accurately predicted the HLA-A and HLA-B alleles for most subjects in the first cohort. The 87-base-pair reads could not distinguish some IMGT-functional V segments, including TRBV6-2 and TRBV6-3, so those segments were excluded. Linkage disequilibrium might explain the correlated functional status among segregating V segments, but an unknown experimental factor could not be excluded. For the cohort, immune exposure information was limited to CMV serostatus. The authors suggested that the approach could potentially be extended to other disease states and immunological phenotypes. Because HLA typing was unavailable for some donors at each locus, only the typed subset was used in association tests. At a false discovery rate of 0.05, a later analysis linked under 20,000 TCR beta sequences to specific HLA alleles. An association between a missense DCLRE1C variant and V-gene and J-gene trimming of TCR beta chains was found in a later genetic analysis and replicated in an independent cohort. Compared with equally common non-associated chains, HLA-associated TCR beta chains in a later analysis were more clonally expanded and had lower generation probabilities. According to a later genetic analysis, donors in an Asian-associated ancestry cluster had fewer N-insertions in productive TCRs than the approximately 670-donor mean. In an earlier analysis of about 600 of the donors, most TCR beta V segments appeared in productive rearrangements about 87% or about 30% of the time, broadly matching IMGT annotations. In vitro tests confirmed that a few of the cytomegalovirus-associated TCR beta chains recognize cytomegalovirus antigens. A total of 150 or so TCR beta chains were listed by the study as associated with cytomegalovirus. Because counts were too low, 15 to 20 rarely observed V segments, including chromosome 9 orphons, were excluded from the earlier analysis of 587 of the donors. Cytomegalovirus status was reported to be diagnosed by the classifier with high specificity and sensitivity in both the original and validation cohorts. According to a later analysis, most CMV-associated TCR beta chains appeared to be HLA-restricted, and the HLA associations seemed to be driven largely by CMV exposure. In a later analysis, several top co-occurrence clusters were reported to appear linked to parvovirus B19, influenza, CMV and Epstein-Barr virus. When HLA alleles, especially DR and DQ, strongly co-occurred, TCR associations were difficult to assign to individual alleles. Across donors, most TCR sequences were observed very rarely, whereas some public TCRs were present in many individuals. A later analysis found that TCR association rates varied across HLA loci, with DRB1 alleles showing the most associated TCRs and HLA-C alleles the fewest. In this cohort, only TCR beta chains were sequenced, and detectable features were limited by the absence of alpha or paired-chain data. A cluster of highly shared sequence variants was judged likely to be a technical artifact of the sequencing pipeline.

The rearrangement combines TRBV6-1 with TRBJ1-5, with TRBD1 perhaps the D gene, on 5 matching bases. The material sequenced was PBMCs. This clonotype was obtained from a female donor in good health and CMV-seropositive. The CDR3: CASSGGVAVQPQHF. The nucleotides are TGTGCCAGCTCGGGGGGGGTGGCAGTACAGCCCCAGCATTTT.